These T cell receptor beta chains were read from a single sample in a study of CXCR3-negative and CXCR3-positive naive CD8 T cells. Each CDR3 protein gets one entry in TCRdb, which reprocessed the 5' RACE reads and gives no DNA. The sample has around 63,000 distinct CDR3 sequences, and its top ten clones hold around 4.9%. The sequenced sample consisted of naive CXCR3+ CD8+ T cells from blood. The receptors were sampled from a human donor in good health. Some clones in this sample may be carry-over from other donors' samples. The CDR3 runs from the conserved cysteine through the conserved F or W. Some rows mark clone size as missing; the rest say once, few, many or name a class of expanded clone.

-	TRBV5-4	TRBJ2-1	CASSLLGTEYNEQFF
-	TRBV10-1	TRBJ1-1	CASSERTGTRGEAFF
-	TRBV6-5	TRBJ2-2	CASNQGNTGELFF
-	TRBV9	TRBJ1-2	CASSVEPGDPRGYTF
-	TRBV7-2	TRBJ2-7	CASSFGTSGYEQYF
-	TRBV7-8	TRBJ2-7	CASSRPLTGTTSYEQYF
-	TRBV6-4	TRBJ1-1	CASSDGGGTEAFF
-	TRBV28	TRBJ2-1	CASRNGGASYNEQFF
-	TRBV20-1	TRBJ2-7	CSARERTAAYEQYF
-	TRBV21-1	TRBJ1-1	CASSNSGDPTDAFF
-	TRBV12-3/TRBV12-4	TRBJ2-5	CASSPYGRAGETQYF
-	TRBV13	TRBJ1-2	CASSLAYPGYGYTF
-	TRBV2	TRBJ2-3	CASTGKTWTLLSTDTQYF
-	TRBV29-1	TRBJ2-4	CSVELRGIPIQYF
-	TRBV4-1	TRBJ2-1	CSSSQYGQLQINEQFF
-	TRBV6-4	TRBJ2-1	CASSDSGRDAGEQFF
-	TRBV5-1	TRBJ2-7	CASSSPGLSYEQYF
-	TRBV4-3	TRBJ1-5	CASSQSSGNQPQHF
medium-sized	TRBV15	TRBJ2-1	CATGVGLSSNEQFF
-	TRBV9	TRBJ2-1	CASSDTGGFYNEQFF
-	TRBV7-2	TRBJ2-7	CASSLAPSAGSYEQYF
-	TRBV20-1	TRBJ2-3	CSARDLVGGGAGGPDTQYF
-	TRBV4-3	TRBJ2-5	CASSQDPAGDETQYF
-	TRBV6-2/TRBV6-3	TRBJ2-2	CASRGRDRSPGELFF
-	TRBV29-1	TRBJ2-3	CSVGTGPDTQYF
-	TRBV2	TRBJ2-7	CASRGQYPDEQYF
-	TRBV29-1	TRBJ2-2	CSVDGTGRPGELFF
-	TRBV5-1	TRBJ2-1	CASSSGLASYNEQFF
-	TRBV19	TRBJ2-7	CASSMTGSSYEQYF
-	TRBV28	TRBJ2-5	CASSLPVQRGGRETQYF
-	TRBV24-1	TRBJ2-1	CATSWGPPGQTEQFF
-	TRBV4-3	TRBJ1-2	CASSHGRGLDGYTF
-	TRBV14	TRBJ2-2	CASRGRGTGELFF
-	TRBV7-9	TRBJ1-5	CASSLVNQPQHF
-	TRBV4-3	TRBJ2-7	CASSLGGEGAYEQYF
-	TRBV25-1	TRBJ2-7	CASSEDRVRSYEQYF
-	TRBV5-1	TRBJ1-1	CASSTGQRTEAFF
-	TRBV20-1	TRBJ2-2	CSALDRTNTGEPFF
-	TRBV4-1	TRBJ2-7	CASSHSYPGPSYEQYF
-	TRBV30	TRBJ2-1	CAWRISSPNEQFF
-	TRBV4-3	TRBJ2-1	CASSLEGAYNEQFF
-	TRBV27	TRBJ2-5	CASGSGSKETQYF
-	TRBV20-1	TRBJ2-7	CSATHLTPGSHSSYEQYF
-	TRBV27	TRBJ2-7	CASSQLQASGPYEQYF
-	TRBV29-1	TRBJ1-1	CSVEPLLDSEAFF
-	TRBV6-2/TRBV6-3	TRBJ2-7	CASMRGDEQYF
-	TRBV12-3/TRBV12-4	TRBJ2-1	CASSLLLGLAGEQFF
-	TRBV14	TRBJ2-7	CASSQVAGGLYEQYF
-	TRBV7-9	TRBJ2-4	CASSFIGEARALAKNIQYF
-	TRBV29-1	TRBJ1-2	CSVHPAGTYGYTF
-	TRBV29-1	TRBJ2-1	CSVEDHSSGRFYNEQFF
-	TRBV18	TRBJ2-7	CASSPMAGESYEQYF
-	TRBV28	TRBJ1-6	CASSFRGSRNSPLHF
-	TRBV29-1	TRBJ2-1	CSVEDLRKSGDNEQFF
-	TRBV28	TRBJ1-5	CASSSGTSSNQPQHF
-	TRBV25-1	TRBJ2-3	CASSERWGGQDTQYF
-	TRBV12-2	TRBJ2-7	CASRLVGSPLSEQYF
-	TRBV6-2/TRBV6-3	TRBJ2-7	CASSLGQVYEQYF
-	TRBV7-9	TRBJ1-1	CASVESHTEAFF
-	TRBV20-1	TRBJ2-7	CSAQDRVVDYEQYF